This entry is about one T cell receptor beta chain. The record originates from a study of blood T cells in healthy people across ages. Germline V gives CDR1 LGHNA, CDR2 YNFKEQ. This CDR3 spans 17 amino acids. V was pared by 3 bases and J by 5 bases, with 15 bases of the junction left unmatched. Primers used in a second PCR of roughly 6 to 11 cycles were a sample-barcoded 5' primer and a J-beta primer mix. A 12-random-nucleotide template-switch adaptor tagged each cDNA molecule. Each CDR3 protein is one row after TCRdb ran MiXCR on the 5' RACE reads. The data contain 1.2 million to 1.5 million distinct CDR3 sequences, 59% of them singletons.

This receptor was taken from a man in his late teens or twenties in good health. Sample: blood. This chain connects TRBV4-2 to TRBJ1-1, with 7 bases fitting TRBD1. This CDR3 is CASSHPGGGGLGTEAFF. DNA for the CDR3: TGTGCCAGCAGCCACCCTGGAGGAGGGGGCTTGGGGACTGAAGCTTTCTTT.